The clone carrying this T cell receptor beta chain appeared a few times. This entry comes from a study of metastatic and nonmetastatic thyroid tumors. TCRdb recomputed clones from the PCR reads via MiXCR. The sample holds around 15,000 clones, roughly 36% seen once. The entire patient cohort was treatment-naive prior to thyroid surgery. Germline CDR1 and CDR2: MNHNS and SASEGT. The J segment lost 5 bases and the V segment lost 4 bases, leaving 4 bases of the junction unmatched. The CDR3 consists of 15 residues. This sequence originates from a male donor with papillary thyroid cancer or a benign thyroid nodule (not recorded which). Some clones in this sample may be carry-over from other donors' samples. What was sequenced was tumor tissue. The rearrangement links TRBV6-1 to TRBJ2-1; 11 nucleotides agree with TRBD2. The chain's CDR3 is CASSGGTSGHNEQFF. The CDR3 region has the DNA TGTGCCAGCAGTGGGGGGACTAGCGGACACAATGAGCAGTTCTTC.